The sequence of this T cell receptor (beta chain) was determined in a study of blood T cell repertoires in COVID-19. The CDR3 consists of 14 residues. V shed 10 bases, J shed 1 base, and the junction held 4 bases outside the gene matches. The V gene's germline CDR1 is PRHDT and CDR2 FYEKMQ (reference sequence). Per the authors' pipeline: Estimates of nucleated cell counts were drawn from the amplification of reference gene primers. Data came from immunoSEQ multiplex PCR; TCRdb stores just in-frame clones and leaves some out. That table furnishes V, J and clone size, whereas the DNA furnished D and trimming. The sample carries about 110,000 clones, 71% recorded once.

This TCR was sampled from a human donor with acute or convalescent COVID-19. The donor label of this sample is uncertain. The chain is built from TRBV13 and TRBJ2-1; 10 bases match TRBD2. Input material: peripheral blood. The CDR3 DNA reads TGTGCCACCCAGCGGGGGGGGTCCTACAATGAGCAGTTCTTC. Its translation is CATQRGGSYNEQFF.